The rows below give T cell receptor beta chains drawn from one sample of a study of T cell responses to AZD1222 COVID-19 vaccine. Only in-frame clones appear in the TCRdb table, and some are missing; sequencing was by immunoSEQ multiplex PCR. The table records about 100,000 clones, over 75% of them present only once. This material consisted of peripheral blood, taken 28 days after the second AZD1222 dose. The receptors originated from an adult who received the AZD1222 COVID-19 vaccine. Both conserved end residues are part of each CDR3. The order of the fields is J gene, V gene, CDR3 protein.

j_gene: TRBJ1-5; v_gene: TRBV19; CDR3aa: CASSIVVGEGNQPQHF
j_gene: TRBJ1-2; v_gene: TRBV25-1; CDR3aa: CASRGALLSGYTF
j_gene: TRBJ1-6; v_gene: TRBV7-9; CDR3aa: CASSPGQGSNSPLHF
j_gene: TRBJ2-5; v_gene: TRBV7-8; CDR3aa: CASSGRGPLGTQYF
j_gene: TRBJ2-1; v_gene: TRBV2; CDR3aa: CASSERSSGGREQFF
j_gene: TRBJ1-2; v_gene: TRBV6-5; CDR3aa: CASSRDRGGYGYTF
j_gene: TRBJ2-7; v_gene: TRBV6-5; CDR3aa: CASSYAGQGYEQYF
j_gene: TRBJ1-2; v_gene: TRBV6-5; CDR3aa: CASTNRGTYGYTF
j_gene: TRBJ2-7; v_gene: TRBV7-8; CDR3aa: CASSLGTGGLSGQYF
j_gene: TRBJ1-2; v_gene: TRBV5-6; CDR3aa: CASSLVADIRRGYTF
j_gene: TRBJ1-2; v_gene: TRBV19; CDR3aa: CASSITGGYGYTF
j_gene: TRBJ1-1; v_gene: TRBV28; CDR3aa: CASSPTTGALEAFF
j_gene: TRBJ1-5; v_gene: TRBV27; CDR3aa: CASSLSVYQPQHF
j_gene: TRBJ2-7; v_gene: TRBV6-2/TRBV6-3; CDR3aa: CASSYIRDEQYF